This T cell receptor beta chain was captured in a study of vaccination and CD4 T cells after COVID-19. Study background: Convalescent patients gave post-COVID blood a median approximately 100 days post-diagnosis, range 35 to 161. Blood was drawn a median roughly 68 days post second dose, range 14 to 241. Cells were stimulated with overlapping spike peptide pools from SARS-CoV-2, HCoV-NL63, HCoV-OC43 and HCoV-229E.

Germline-derived CDR1 and CDR2 are SGHTA and FQGNSA. V trimming: 5 bases; J trimming: 0 bases; junction bases outside the gene matches: 6. The CDR3 totals 15 residues. Sequenced with the Oncomine TCR Beta short-read assay was DNA taken from cultured CD4+ T cells. Genomic DNA extraction was carried out from cultured CD4+ T cells. MiXCR was run by TCRdb on the PCR reads, yielding one entry per CDR3 protein. This sample has roughly 25,000 distinct CDR3 sequences, with less than 70% found just once. The treatment denotes: approximately nine-day PBMC culture with coronavirus spike peptide pools or control peptides (ViraFEST assay). For this clonotype: As yet, its antigen is unknown.

Sequencing input: CD4+ T cells from blood, cultured in vitro. V and J are TRBV7-2 and TRBJ1-2, with 7 bases aligning to TRBD1. This TCR was recovered from a human donor who had recovered from COVID-19. The CDR3 here is CASSEGAKSNYGYTF. DNA of the CDR3: TGTGCCAGCAGCGAGGGGGCGAAATCTAACTATGGCTACACCTTC. The full variable domain, completed using reference TRBV7-2 and TRBJ1-2, is GAGVSQSPSNKVTEKGKDVELRCDPISGHTALYWYRQSLGQGLEFLIYFQGNSAPDKSGLPSDRFSAERTGGSVSTLTIQRTQQEDSAVYLCASSEGAKSNYGYTFGSGTRLTVV.